The 15 T cell receptor beta chains in this list originate from one sample, sequenced in a study of T-cell reconstitution after alpha-beta-depleted transplantation in children. Molecular barcoding with unique molecular identifiers was used for the TCRbeta library. One entry per CDR3 protein results from TCRdb running MiXCR on the PCR reads. This table holds roughly 340,000 distinct CDR3 sequences, 16% found once. This sample comprised PBMCs, mostly from graft donor cells, obtained 360 days after TCRalphabeta/CD19-depleted stem cell transplant. These receptors were taken from a male patient under 10 years old who had a stem cell transplant for acute lymphoblastic leukemia, so the T cells may come from the graft donor.

V gene TRBV24-1 combines with J gene TRBJ2-7, with D possibly being TRBD2 (6 bases). CDR3 length: 16 residues. From germline, CDR1 is KGHDR and CDR2 SFDVKD. The V gene lost 2 bases and the J gene lost 2 bases, with 15 bases spanning the gap. The CDR3 nucleotides are TGTGCCACCAGTGATTCGGTAGGGACTGACGCCTACGAGCAGTACTTC. It is translated as CATSDSVGTDAYEQYF.

This clonotype was seen a few times. V gene TRBV6-1 combines with J gene TRBJ2-2, with 8 bases that match TRBD2. The CDR3 spans 15 residues. V shed 10 bases, J shed 1 base, and the junction held 8 bases outside the gene matches. Germline V gene data show CDR1 as MNHNS and CDR2 as SASEGT. This CDR3 reads CATPGLARNTGELFF. CDR3 DNA sequence: TGTGCCACGCCTGGACTAGCCCGGAACACCGGGGAGCTGTTTTTT.

At least ten counts were recorded for this clonotype. The V and J genes are TRBV15 and TRBJ2-7; D is ambiguous. Trimming shortened V by 5 bases and J by 1 base, and 12 bases separated the two germline ends. This CDR3 region has 14 residues. CDR1 and CDR2 (germline): LNHNV, YYDKDF (reference sequence). For the CDR3, the DNA is TGTGCCACCAGCCCTGGACCATATTCCTACGAGCAGTACTTC. Its protein is CATSPGPYSYEQYF.

V and J are TRBV9 and TRBJ2-5; 12 bases fit TRBD2. V lost 0 bases and J lost 4; bases outside the gene matches: 4. The CDR3 consists of 16 residues. Looked up from germline, CDR1 is SGDLS and CDR2 is YYNGEE. CDR3 DNA sequence: TGTGCCAGCAGCGTAGAGGCTAGCGGGAGGGGAGAGACCCAGTACTTC. Amino acid sequence: CASSVEASGRGETQYF.

This clonotype was seen repeatedly, ten times or more. The gene calls are TRBV28 and TRBJ2-5; TRBD2 matches 8 bases. The CDR3 consists of 18 residues. Germline V lookup: CDR1 MDHEN, CDR2 SYDVKM. Unmatched junction bases numbered 15, after V lost 1 base and J lost 5 bases. The CDR3 is CASSLYPFLAGSEETQYF. CDR3 in DNA: TGTGCCAGCAGTTTATACCCTTTTTTAGCGGGAAGCGAGGAGACCCAGTACTTC.

The chain is built from TRBV20-1 and TRBJ2-3, with TRBD2 matching 7 bases. Germline V gene sequence: CDR1 DFQATT, CDR2 SNEGSKA (reference sequence). Trimming cost V 6 bases and J 3 bases; bases outside gene matches: 9. The CDR3 has 14 residues. CDR3 sequence (DNA): TGCAGTGCCCCCGGACTAGTCGCGACAGATACGCAGTATTTT. It is translated as CSAPGLVATDTQYF.

The J gene is TRBJ2-7, the V gene TRBV4-1; D may be TRBD2 (6 bases). Trimming cost V 1 base and J 6 bases, with 16 bases left between them. The CDR3 is 15 amino acids. Per germline, CDR1 MGHRA and CDR2 YSYEKL. The CDR3 nucleotides read TGCGCCAGCAGCCAAGTAGAGACTAGGTCCGCCGAGCAGTACTTC. This codes for CASSQVETRSAEQYF.

The chain is built from TRBV12-3 or TRBV12-4 and TRBJ1-5, with D possibly matching TRBD1 (5 bases). The V gene lost 6 bases and the J gene lost 0 bases, with 15 bases spanning the gap. This CDR3 region has 16 residues. CDR3 protein: CASSSSRGYSNQPQHF. The CDR3 DNA is TGTGCCAGCAGCTCCTCGCGGGGGTATAGCAATCAGCCCCAGCATTTT.

Many counts were recorded for this clonotype. The chain recombines TRBV5-1 with TRBJ2-2, with 10 positions matching TRBD1. V lost 4 bases, J lost 6 bases, and 3 bases stayed unmatched. Germline lookup yields CDR1 SGHRS and CDR2 YFSETQ. The CDR3 spans 14 residues. The DNA of the CDR3 is TGCGCCAGCAGCCCCGGACAGGGGGCCGGGGAGCTGTTTTTT. It is translated as CASSPGQGAGELFF.

The chain uses TRBV12-3 or TRBV12-4 and TRBJ2-7; D is perhaps TRBD1 (6 bases). Trimming pared 5 bases from V and 3 bases from J, leaving 11 bases between. There are 13 residues in the CDR3. CDR3 sequence (DNA): TGTGCCAGCAGTCCGGGACACATCTACGAGCAGTACTTC. Translation: CASSPGHIYEQYF.

This clonotype showed up just a few times. The rearrangement uses TRBV27 and TRBJ2-1; weak D call: TRBD2 (5 bases). The CDR3 runs 16 residues. V was clipped by 3 bases and J by 8 bases, with 20 bases between them. Germline assignment: CDR1 MNHEY and CDR2 SMNVEV (reference sequence). CDR3 region: CASSFQIRELGDEQFF. The CDR3 DNA sequence: TGTGCCAGCAGTTTTCAGATAAGGGAGTTGGGCGATGAGCAGTTCTTC.

The gene calls are TRBV7-2 and TRBJ2-7, with D perhaps matching TRBD2 (6 bases). The CDR3 is 15 residues long. V lost 1 base and J 3 bases, leaving 13 bases between the germline ends. The germline CDR1 and CDR2 sequences are SGHTA and FQGNSA. The CDR3 loop is CASSLGGTRLYEQYF. The CDR3 bases are TGTGCCAGCAGCTTAGGAGGGACTCGACTCTACGAGCAGTACTTC.

This clonotype was seen at least ten times. The rearrangement links TRBV29-1 to TRBJ1-1, with D possibly being TRBD1 (5 bases). Trimming left V 4 bases short and J 1 base short, with 10 bases between. The V gene's germline CDR1 is SQVTM and CDR2 ANQGSEA. The CDR3 contains 13 residues. The CDR3 nucleotides read TGCAGCGTTGGCCGGGGCCCGAACACTGAAGCTTTCTTT. Translation: CSVGRGPNTEAFF.

This clonotype was observed a few times. This rearrangement joins TRBV27 to TRBJ2-1; 10 bases are a match to TRBD2. V lost 7 bases and J lost 1; bases outside the gene matches: 10. The CDR3 consists of 17 residues. CDR1 is MNHEY, CDR2 SMNVEV, per germline (reference sequence). This CDR3 reads CASTISEAGGSYNEQFF. CDR3 bases: TGTGCCAGCACCATTTCCGAAGCGGGAGGGTCCTACAATGAGCAGTTCTTC.

The rearrangement links TRBV12-3 or TRBV12-4 to TRBJ2-7; D not certain. The CDR3 has 13 residues. Trimming cost V 3 bases and J 3 bases, with 9 bases left between them. This chain's CDR3 is CASSFNGLYEQYF. CDR3 DNA: TGTGCCAGCAGTTTCAACGGCCTCTACGAGCAGTACTTC.